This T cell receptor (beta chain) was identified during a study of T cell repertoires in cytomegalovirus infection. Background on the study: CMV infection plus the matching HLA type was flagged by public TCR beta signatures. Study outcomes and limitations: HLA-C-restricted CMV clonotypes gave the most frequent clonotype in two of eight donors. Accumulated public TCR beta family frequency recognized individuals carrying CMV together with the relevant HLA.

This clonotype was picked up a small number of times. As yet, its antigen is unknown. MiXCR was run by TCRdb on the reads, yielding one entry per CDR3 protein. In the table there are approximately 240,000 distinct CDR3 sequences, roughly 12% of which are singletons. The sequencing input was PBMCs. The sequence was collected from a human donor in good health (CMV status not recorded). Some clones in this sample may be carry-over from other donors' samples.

CDR3 sequence: CSAAPLAGDDTQYF. The CDR3 DNA is TGCAGTGCTGCGCCCCTAGCGGGGGATGATACGCAGTATTTT. V usage is TRBV20-1 and J usage is TRBJ2-3; 10 bases align to TRBD2. Germline V gene data show CDR1 as DFQATT and CDR2 as SNEGSKA (reference sequence). J gave up 6 bases and V 5 bases, and 8 bases lay outside the gene matches. There are 14 residues in the CDR3.